This T cell receptor beta chain was found in a study of shared clonotypes between healthy human individuals. Naive CD8 isolation took CD45RO-negative cells positively selected for CCR7 and excluded terminally differentiated effector memory CD45RA+ cells. Donors comprised only Caucasian adults living in Nashville, Tennessee. The CDR3 contains 14 residues. The V gene's germline CDR1 is LGHNA and CDR2 YNFKEQ. J lost 6 bases, V lost 6 bases, and 7 bases had no gene match. Sequencing was at deep level. The data were produced by immunoSEQ multiplex PCR, yet TCRdb's version contains in-frame clones alone and is incomplete. The sample lists 1.5 million to 2.5 million clones; about 94% were seen once. Overall study findings and caveats: Larger richness was generally estimated for naive than memory subsets.

This clone occurred a few times. The antigen remains undetermined. This TCR derives from a man in his late teens or twenties in good health. The sample comprised naive CD8+ T cells sorted from blood. The chain couples TRBV4-2 to TRBJ1-4; 7 bases agree with TRBD1. DNA of the CDR3: TGTGCCAGCAGAGACAGGGCTGGGGATGAAAAACTGTTTTTT. This encodes CASRDRAGDEKLFF.